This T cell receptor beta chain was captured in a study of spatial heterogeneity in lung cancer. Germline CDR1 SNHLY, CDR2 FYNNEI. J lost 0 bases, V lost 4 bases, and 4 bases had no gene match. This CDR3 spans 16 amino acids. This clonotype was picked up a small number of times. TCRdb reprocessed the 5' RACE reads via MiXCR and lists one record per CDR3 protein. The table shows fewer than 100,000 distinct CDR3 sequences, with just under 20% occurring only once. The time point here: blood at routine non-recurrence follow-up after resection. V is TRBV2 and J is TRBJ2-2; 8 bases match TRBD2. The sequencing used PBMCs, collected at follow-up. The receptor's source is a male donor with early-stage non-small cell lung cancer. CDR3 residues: CASSVLAGSNTGELFF. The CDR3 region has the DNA TGTGCCAGCAGTGTGCTAGCGGGTTCGAACACCGGGGAGCTGTTTTTT.